These 17 T cell receptor beta chains share one sample of origin, sequenced in a study of OX40 agonist ivuxolimab in advanced cancers. TCRdb's table, derived via immunoSEQ multiplex PCR, lists solely in-frame clones and lacks some. The sample lists tens of thousands of clones, around 94% occurring once. Source: CD4+ or CD8+ T cells sorted from blood, taken in a trial of the OX40 agonist ivuxolimab. These receptors originate from an adult with an advanced solid tumor such as melanoma, head and neck, liver or kidney cancer.

The chain uses TRBV7-8 and TRBJ1-3; 12 nucleotides align to TRBD1. Losses at the gene ends were 5 bases for V and 4 bases for J; bases not matched to a gene: 9. Germline V gene sequence: CDR1 SGHVS, CDR2 FQNEAQ. The CDR3 sequence is 17 residues long. This chain's CDR3 is CASSVRDRGLPGNTIYF. Written as DNA, the CDR3 is TGTGCCAGCAGCGTACGGGACAGGGGGCTACCGGGAAACACCATATATTTT.

This chain uses TRBV4-1 with TRBJ1-2; no clear D. Germline V gives CDR1 MGHRA, CDR2 YSYEKL. The CDR3 consists of 14 residues. Trimming left V 1 base short and J 2 bases short, with 8 bases between. The CDR3 DNA reads TGCGCCAGCAGCCAAGCCACAGAGAACTATGGCTACACCTTC. Its translation is CASSQATENYGYTF.

V usage is TRBV10-1 and J usage is TRBJ2-7; D unresolved. The CDR3 consists of 15 residues. The ends were cut back, 0 bases at V and 2 bases at J, with 11 bases in the middle. Germline assignment: CDR1 WNHNN and CDR2 SYGVQD (reference sequence). The CDR3: CASSESLGQPYEQYF. The CDR3 coding sequence is TGCGCCAGCAGTGAGTCGTTGGGTCAGCCCTACGAGCAGTACTTC.

The CDR3 DNA reads TGCGCCAGCAGTGAGTCGGCGGCGAGTGGCTACACCTTC. Protein product: CASSESAASGYTF. The chain carries TRBV10-1 and TRBJ1-2; D gene ambiguous. The V gene's germline CDR1 is WNHNN and CDR2 SYGVQD (reference sequence). V was clipped by 0 bases and J by 7 bases, with 9 bases between them. This CDR3 comprises 13 residues.

The V and J genes are TRBV5-6 and TRBJ2-5; the D call may be TRBD1 or TRBD2 (6 bases each). The CDR3 length is 13 residues. V gave up 6 bases and J gave up 5 bases, with 14 bases separating them. CDR1 and CDR2 from the germline V gene are SGHDT and YYEEEE. CDR3 in amino acids: CASTSGALETQYF. CDR3 bases: TGTGCCAGCACGTCGGGGGCGCTGGAGACCCAGTACTTC.

The genes are TRBV19 and TRBJ2-7, with 9 bases aligning to TRBD1. Unmatched junction bases numbered 13, after V lost 7 bases and J lost 6 bases. Germline V gene lookup returns CDR1 LNHDA and CDR2 SQIVND (reference sequence). This CDR3 is 15 amino acids long. The CDR3 coding sequence is TGTGCCAGTACCTTGACCGGGACAGGGTTCTCCGAGCAGTACTTC. This translates into CASTLTGTGFSEQYF.

The chain is built from TRBV4-2 and TRBJ2-3; tentatively, D is TRBD2 (6 bases). The CDR3 is 16 residues long. Germline values: CDR1 LGHNA, CDR2 YNFKEQ. Trimming removed 1 base at V and 0 bases at J, with 11 bases between. CDR3 sequence: CASSQVGGGSTDTQYF. The CDR3 DNA reads as TGTGCCAGCAGCCAAGTCGGCGGAGGGAGCACAGATACGCAGTATTTT.

The gene calls are TRBV5-1 and TRBJ2-1, with D perhaps TRBD2 (7 bases). Germline CDR1 SGHRS, CDR2 YFSETQ. The CDR3 has 16 amino acids. V was trimmed by 0 bases and J by 4 bases, leaving 14 bases between them. CDR3 coding DNA: TGCGCCAGCAGCTTGGGTCGGGGGGCCGTGTACAATGAGCAGTTCTTC. Translation: CASSLGRGAVYNEQFF.

As for this clone: In the same sample, other DNA sequences code for this CDR3. In DNA, the CDR3 is TGTGCCATCAGTGAACGGACTAATGAAAAACTGTTTTTT. Its translation is CAISERTNEKLFF. The V gene is TRBV10-3, the J gene TRBJ1-4; D remains unclear. The CDR3 contains 13 residues. The germline V and J ends were trimmed by 3 bases and 2 bases, with 4 bases remaining between them. Germline CDR1 reads ENHRY; CDR2 reads SYGVKD.

As regards this clone: Other DNA sequences in the sample encode the same CDR3. CDR3 loop: CASSRRENTEAFF. The CDR3 nucleotides read TGTGCCAGCAGCCGCCGTGAGAACACTGAAGCTTTCTTT. The V call is TRBV27, the J call TRBJ1-1; D gene uncertain. This CDR3 is built from 13 residues. Germline CDR1 and CDR2: MNHEY and SMNVEV (reference sequence). The ends were cut back, 6 bases at V and 1 base at J, with 9 bases in the middle.

This clone appeared a few times. V and J are TRBV19 and TRBJ2-5; 8 bases align to TRBD1. Germline V gene lookup returns CDR1 LNHDA and CDR2 SQIVND (reference sequence). The CDR3 has 14 amino acids. J lost 5 bases, V lost 5 bases, and 7 bases had no gene match. The CDR3 DNA reads as TGTGCCAGTAGTTCCGGGACAGGAGGGGAGACCCAGTACTTC. Translation: CASSSGTGGETQYF.

The J gene is TRBJ1-2, the V gene TRBV4-3; 8 nucleotides agree with TRBD1. V was clipped by 5 bases and J by 0 bases; unmatched bases: 5. CDR1 LGHNA and CDR2 YSLEER come from the germline V gene. The CDR3 runs to 15 residues. CDR3 in amino acids: CASSAQGGTNYGYTF. CDR3 DNA: TGCGCCAGCAGCGCACAGGGGGGGACTAACTATGGCTACACCTTC.

This chain links TRBV28 with TRBJ1-5; 8 bases fit TRBD1. This CDR3 has 18 amino acids. Per the germline V gene, CDR1 is MDHEN and CDR2 is SYDVKM. With 1 base clipped from V and 3 bases from J, the junction kept 11 bases outside the gene matches. The CDR3 sequence: CASSLSGDRLPPNQPQHF. CDR3 sequence (DNA): TGTGCCAGCAGTTTATCCGGGGACAGGTTGCCTCCCAATCAGCCCCAGCATTTT.

The J gene is TRBJ1-2, the V gene TRBV11-2; D perhaps matches TRBD1 (6 bases). Germline CDR1 SGHAT, CDR2 FQNNGV. With 5 bases removed from V and 1 base from J, the gap between germline ends came to 8 bases. CDR3 length: 13 amino acids. CDR3 in amino acids: CASSAGVNYGYTF. The CDR3 nucleotides are TGTGCCAGCAGCGCAGGGGTTAACTATGGCTACACCTTC.

The rearrangement joins TRBV2 to TRBJ2-3; 16 nucleotides match TRBD2. This CDR3 is 20 amino acids long. Trimming took 8 bases from V and 2 from J; bases not matched to a gene: 16. Germline loops: CDR1 SNHLY, CDR2 FYNNEI. CDR3 residues: CASYHPGTSGGGEVTDTQYF. The DNA for the CDR3 is TGTGCCAGCTACCACCCCGGGACTAGCGGGGGGGGAGAAGTCACAGATACGCAGTATTTT. The whole variable domain, filled in from reference TRBV2 and TRBJ2-3, reads EPEVTQTPSHQVTQMGQEVILRCVPISNHLYFYWYRQILGQKVEFLVSFYNNEISEKSEIFDDQFSVERPDGSNFTLKIRSTKLEDSAMYFCASYHPGTSGGGEVTDTQYFGPGTRLTVL.

The gene calls are TRBV23-1 and TRBJ1-2; a possible D gene is TRBD1 (5 bases). TRBV23-1 falls under the ORF class, with uncertain function. Trimming removed 11 bases from V and 4 bases from J, with 14 bases in between. The length of the CDR3 is 12 residues. CDR3 nucleotides: TGCGCCGGGACGGGGGGACCCTATGGCTACACCTTC. The encoded protein is CAGTGGPYGYTF.

The rearrangement uses TRBV4-3 and TRBJ2-3; TRBD2 matches 8 bases. CDR1 and CDR2 (germline): LGHNA, YSLEER. V was clipped by 3 bases and J by 1 base; unmatched bases: 0. The CDR3 sequence is 14 residues long. The CDR3 region has the DNA TGCGCCAGCAGCCAGCGGGGGGGCACAGATACGCAGTATTTT. The encoded protein is CASSQRGGTDTQYF.